One sample yielded the 26 T cell receptor beta chains listed below, sequenced in a study of blood T cells in healthy people across ages. Together with a sample-barcoded 5' primer, a J-beta primer mix was included in a second PCR lasting roughly 7 to 11 cycles. TCRdb recomputed calls from the 5' RACE reads with MiXCR, one row per CDR3 protein. The sample holds 730,000 or so distinct CDR3 sequences; less than 45% are singletons and the top ten take 25% to 30%. The sequenced sample was blood. These receptors were collected from a man older than 75 in good health.

Only one count was recorded for this clonotype. This chain joins TRBV10-3 and TRBJ2-3, with 11 bases fitting TRBD1. Germline lookup yields CDR1 ENHRY and CDR2 SYGVKD. V gave up 6 bases and J gave up 4 bases; unmatched junction bases: 3. This CDR3 has 14 residues. The CDR3 region has the DNA TGTGCCATCAGGGGGGACAGGGGGGCAGATACGCAGTATTTT. Its protein is CAIRGDRGADTQYF.

The chain joins TRBV20-1 to TRBJ2-7; 10 bases match TRBD2. The CDR3 sequence is 14 residues long. The V and J ends lost 2 bases and 5 bases, in that order; junction bases with no gene match: 6. Germline CDR1 and CDR2: DFQATT and SNEGSKA (reference sequence). The chain's CDR3 is CSARTAGGRNEQYF. The CDR3 nucleotides are TGCAGTGCTAGAACAGCGGGAGGGCGCAACGAGCAGTACTTC.

Comment on this clonotype: One junction end disagrees with the germline gene, perhaps due to a read error. The chain carries TRBV29-1 and TRBJ2-6; a weak D match, TRBD1 (5 bases). The CDR3 is 12 amino acids. The germline CDR1 and CDR2 sequences are SQVTM and ANQGSEA. Written as DNA, the CDR3 is TGCAGCGTTGAATCTGGGGCCGACGTCCTGACTTTC. Protein: CSVESGADVLTF.

With respect to this clonotype: Germline is not matched at one junction end, which may reflect a read error. The chain's CDR3 is CSVETGNYNGQFF. DNA for the CDR3: TGCAGCGTTGAAACAGGGAACTACAATGGGCAGTTCTTC. This sequence joins TRBV29-1 and TRBJ2-1; weak D call: TRBD1 (6 bases). Germline CDR1 is SQVTM and CDR2 is ANQGSEA. The CDR3 is made up of 13 amino acids.

This clonotype has a handful of counts. The chain links TRBV10-3 to TRBJ2-3, with D maybe TRBD2 (5 bases). The CDR3 is made up of 14 amino acids. V was trimmed by 10 bases and J by 5 bases, leaving 19 bases between them. Looked up from germline, CDR1 is ENHRY and CDR2 is SYGVKD. The CDR3 region is CATYDPEAGDTQYF. For the CDR3, the DNA is TGTGCCACCTACGACCCGGAGGCCGGAGATACGCAGTATTTT.

This clonotype occurred a few times. The gene calls are TRBV5-5 and TRBJ2-5; the D call may be TRBD1 or TRBD2 (5 bases each). V dropped 4 bases and J dropped 2 bases, with 15 bases sitting between them. The CDR3 sequence is 15 residues long. Germline assignment: CDR1 SGHKS and CDR2 YYEKEE (reference sequence). CDR3 bases: TGTGCCAGCAGCCGAGAGGTGGGGGTACAAGAGACCCAGTACTTC. Its protein is CASSREVGVQETQYF.

The chain links TRBV29-1 to TRBJ2-3, with TRBD1 matching 9 bases. CDR3 length: 16 amino acids. The germline gives CDR1 SQVTM, CDR2 ANQGSEA. J was trimmed by 1 base and V by 5 bases; bases with no gene match: 10. The CDR3 spells CSVKGQGQGGTDTQYF. For the CDR3, the DNA is TGCAGCGTTAAGGGACAGGGTCAGGGGGGCACAGATACGCAGTATTTT.

As for this clonotype: A junction boundary mismatches the germline segment, possibly from a read error. The V and J genes are TRBV6-6 and TRBJ2-3; 9 nucleotides align to TRBD2. This CDR3 spans 16 amino acids. CDR1 and CDR2 from the germline V gene are MNHNY and SVGAGI (reference sequence). The CDR3 loop is CVSSYSAGGGTDTQYF. The CDR3 region has the DNA TGTGTCAGCAGTTACTCGGCGGGAGGGGGCACAGATACGCAGTATTTT.

This clonotype came up many times. The chain combines TRBV11-2 with TRBJ2-7; TRBD1 is a possible D gene (6 bases). The CDR3 has 13 amino acids. V lost 7 bases to trimming and J lost 8 bases, with 18 bases between them. CDR1 SGHAT and CDR2 FQNNGV come from the germline V gene. CDR3: CASMWLQDRKQYF. The CDR3 nucleotides read TGTGCCAGCATGTGGCTACAGGACAGAAAGCAGTACTTC.

This clonotype was seen only a few times. The J gene is TRBJ2-1, the V gene TRBV28; 7 bases are a match to TRBD1. CDR1 is MDHEN, CDR2 SYDVKM, per germline. J lost 2 bases, V lost 7 bases, and 8 bases had no gene match. This CDR3 has 15 amino acids. CDR3 coding DNA: TGTGCCAGCACTTCGGGACAGCCGACCTACAATGAGCAGTTCTTC. This translates into CASTSGQPTYNEQFF. Filled out from reference TRBV28 and TRBJ2-1, the complete variable domain reads DVKVTQSSRYLVKRTGEKVFLECVQDMDHENMFWYRQDPGLGLRLIYFSYDVKMKEKGDIPEGYSVSREKKERFSLILESASTNQTSMYLCASTSGQPTYNEQFFGPGTRLTVL.

Notes on this clonotype: This may arise from a read error, as a much more abundant clone is one base away. V and J are TRBV10-3 and TRBJ1-1; D gene ambiguous. The germline gives CDR1 ENHRY, CDR2 SYGVKD. The CDR3 extends over 13 amino acids. In DNA form, the CDR3 reads TGTACCATCAAGGCCGAATTGCTTGGCGAAGCTTTCTTT. It codes for CTIKAELLGEAFF.

The V gene is TRBV20-1, the J gene TRBJ2-4, with 14 bases fitting TRBD2. This CDR3 has 14 amino acids. The J segment lost 13 bases and the V segment lost 5 bases, leaving 10 bases of the junction unmatched. Germline V gene sequence: CDR1 DFQATT, CDR2 SNEGSKA (reference sequence). The CDR3 protein is CSALPGLAGEEQYF. The CDR3 nucleotides are TGCAGTGCTCTCCCGGGACTAGCGGGAGAAGAGCAGTACTTC.

This clonotype occurred a few times. The chain has TRBV20-1 and TRBJ2-3, with 8 bases identical to TRBD2. The ends lost 7 bases at V and 6 bases at J; junction bases unmatched: 6. In germline, CDR1 is DFQATT, CDR2 SNEGSKA (reference sequence). The length of the CDR3 is 12 residues. CDR3 DNA sequence: TGCAGTGGTTTAGCGGGAAGGGATACGCAGTATTTT. It translates to CSGLAGRDTQYF.

In the case of this clonotype: Since no conserved phenylalanine or tryptophan closes the CDR3, a read error is the likely cause. This sequence joins TRBV5-1 and TRBJ2-5, with 10 bases aligning to TRBD2. V shed 1 base, J shed 2 bases, and the junction held 11 bases outside the gene matches. Germline V CDR1 and CDR2: SGHRS, YFSETQ. The CDR3 sequence is 18 residues long. The CDR3 region has the DNA TGCGCCAGCAGCTTGAGGGCACTAGCGGGACAATTACAAGAGACCCAGTACTAC. This gives the protein CASSLRALAGQLQETQYY.

The rearrangement uses TRBV7-9 and TRBJ1-1, with a tentative D call TRBD1 (5 bases). The CDR3 has 13 residues. V was cut by 7 bases and J by 4 bases, with 13 bases left in between. Looked up from germline, CDR1 is SEHNR and CDR2 is FQNEAQ (reference sequence). The CDR3 coding sequence is TGTGCCAGCATGGCGACAGACCGCACTGAAGCTTTCTTT. Amino acid sequence: CASMATDRTEAFF. Supplemented by reference TRBV7-9 and TRBJ1-1, the full variable domain reads DTGVSQNPRHKITKRGQNVTFRCDPISEHNRLYWYRQTLGQGPEFLTYFQNEAQLEKSRLLSDRFSAERPKGSFSTLEIQRTEQGDSAMYLCASMATDRTEAFFGQGTRLTVV.

This clonotype was detected a few times. The genes are TRBV20-1 and TRBJ1-1, with 12 nucleotides matching TRBD1. The CDR3 loop spans 16 amino acids. V shed 1 base and J 4 bases; nucleotides not matched to a gene: 7. CDR1 and CDR2 (germline): DFQATT, SNEGSKA (reference sequence). CDR3: CSARAGTGGRGTEAFF. The CDR3 nucleotides are TGCAGTGCTAGAGCAGGGACAGGGGGCCGCGGCACTGAAGCTTTCTTT.

This clonotype has a count of ten or more. The chain couples TRBV6-2 or TRBV6-3 to TRBJ1-5, with D unresolved. The germline gives CDR1 MNHEY, CDR2 SVGEGT. The CDR3 is 15 residues long. The V end lost 7 bases, the J end lost 6 bases, and 19 bases lay between the germline ends. The DNA for the CDR3 is TGTGCCAGCATCTTACGACGGGGAGAAGGTCAGCCCCAGCATTTT. Translating it yields CASILRRGEGQPQHF.

In this sample, this clonotype turned up a few times. CDR3: CASRKAGTVTDTQYF. The CDR3 coding sequence is TGTGCCAGCAGGAAAGCAGGGACAGTCACAGATACGCAGTATTTT. This chain connects TRBV28 to TRBJ2-3; TRBD1 agrees at 7 bases. This CDR3 contains 15 residues. The germline V gene has CDR1 MDHEN and CDR2 SYDVKM. V gave up 6 bases and J gave up 2 bases; unmatched junction bases: 8. The full variable domain, completed using reference TRBV28 and TRBJ2-3, is DVKVTQSSRYLVKRTGEKVFLECVQDMDHENMFWYRQDPGLGLRLIYFSYDVKMKEKGDIPEGYSVSREKKERFSLILESASTNQTSMYLCASRKAGTVTDTQYFGPGTRLTVL.

This clonotype was picked up a small number of times. This rearrangement joins TRBV15 to TRBJ2-1; 10 bases line up with TRBD2. The CDR3 runs 18 residues. Germline values: CDR1 LNHNV, CDR2 YYDKDF (reference sequence). V shed 5 bases and J 1 base; nucleotides not matched to a gene: 11. The CDR3 nucleotides read TGTGCCACCAGCCCCCATAGCGGGGGGACCGGGTCCTACAATGAGCAGTTCTTC. Protein product: CATSPHSGGTGSYNEQFF.

This clonotype appeared many times. The chain combines TRBV7-2 with TRBJ1-6; 9 nucleotides align to TRBD1. CDR1 is SGHTA and CDR2 is FQGNSA in the germline V gene. V lost 5 bases to trimming and J lost 10 bases; unmatched junction nucleotides: 6. This CDR3 has 14 residues. CDR3 coding DNA: TGTGCCAGCAGCATTGGACAGGGGAACTCACCCCTCCACTTT. Translation: CASSIGQGNSPLHF. Full variable domain (remainder filled in from reference TRBV7-2 and TRBJ1-6): GAGVSQSPSNKVTEKGKDVELRCDPISGHTALYWYRQSLGQGLEFLIYFQGNSAPDKSGLPSDRFSAERTGGSVSTLTIQRTQQEDSAVYLCASSIGQGNSPLHFGNGTRLTVT.

This sequence joins TRBV7-3 and TRBJ2-1; 10 bases map to TRBD2. V lost 5 bases and J lost 9; bases outside the gene matches: 10. The CDR3 totals 15 residues. The V gene's germline CDR1 is SGHTA and CDR2 FQGTGA. The CDR3 here is CASSTPGTSASEQFF. The CDR3 DNA reads as TGTGCCAGCAGCACCCCCGGGACTAGCGCCTCTGAGCAGTTCTTC.

This clonotype was observed at least ten times. The chain combines TRBV6-5 with TRBJ2-7, with 7 bases lining up with TRBD1. Germline lookup yields CDR1 MNHEY and CDR2 SVGAGI. Losses at the gene ends were 6 bases for V and 6 bases for J; bases not matched to a gene: 14. This CDR3 region has 15 residues. The CDR3 region is CASSLQGQVSGEQYF. The CDR3 nucleotides read TGTGCCAGCAGCCTACAGGGGCAGGTATCGGGCGAGCAGTACTTC.

The chain employs TRBV20-1 and TRBJ1-3; D gene uncertain. The CDR3 has 14 amino acids. CDR1 DFQATT and CDR2 SNEGSKA come from the germline V gene (reference sequence). Trimming cost V 1 base and J 0 bases, with 7 bases left between them. The CDR3 DNA reads as TGCAGTGCTAGAGTTCCTATCTCTGGAAACACCATATATTTT. Amino acid sequence: CSARVPISGNTIYF.

The rearrangement joins TRBV6-2 or TRBV6-3 to TRBJ2-6; D gene uncertain. V was pared by 6 bases and J by 1 base, with 10 bases between. The length of the CDR3 is 15 residues. Germline-derived CDR1 and CDR2 are MNHEY and SVGEGT. The CDR3 is CASSPVGSGANVLTF. The CDR3 DNA sequence: TGTGCCAGCAGCCCCGTCGGGTCTGGGGCCAACGTCCTGACTTTC.

This chain joins TRBV7-9 and TRBJ2-4, with unresolved D. CDR3 length equals 15 residues. V shed 6 bases and J shed 0 bases, with 12 bases lying between them. Germline-derived CDR1 and CDR2 are SEHNR and FQNEAQ (reference sequence). The CDR3 sequence: CASSSPGIAKNIQYF. The CDR3, as DNA: TGTGCCAGCAGTTCCCCGGGCATAGCCAAAAACATTCAGTACTTC.

The chain combines TRBV5-1 with TRBJ2-1, with TRBD2 matching over 12 bases. The germline CDR1 and CDR2 sequences are SGHRS and YFSETQ. V lost 4 bases, J lost 6 bases, and 5 bases stayed unmatched. The CDR3 spans 15 residues. CDR3 protein: CASSRTSGAINEQFF. As DNA, the CDR3 is TGCGCCAGCAGCCGGACTAGCGGGGCGATCAATGAGCAGTTCTTC.